This TCR beta chain was profiled in a study of blood T cell repertoires in COVID-19. Across the study: Sources were T cells, B-cell-depleted T cells, or PBMCs; the material itself was cDNA or gDNA.

Measured with immunoSEQ multiplex PCR; TCRdb has only the in-frame clones, and not every one. The sample has 90,000 to 130,000 clones, approximately 89% seen once. Germline V lookup: CDR1 SEHNR, CDR2 FQNEAQ (reference sequence). The CDR3 runs to 14 residues. Trimming pared 8 bases from V and 7 bases from J, leaving 17 bases between. The TCR sequence derives from a man in his forties with acute or convalescent COVID-19. Sequencing input: peripheral blood. The V and J genes are TRBV7-9 and TRBJ1-4; D call uncertain. Here the CDR3 DNA reads TGTGCCAGCGATCTGCCAGGTCGCTCTGAAAAACTGTTTTTT. Protein product: CASDLPGRSEKLFF.